The present TCR beta chain was sequenced within a study of blood T cell repertoires in COVID-19. A few counts support this clone. Across under 25 US areas, participants ranged in age from roughly 18 to 95 years. V lost 3 bases and J 4 bases, leaving 12 bases between the germline ends. Germline lookup yields CDR1 MDHEN and CDR2 SYDVKM. CDR3 length equals 15 residues. This table comes from immunoSEQ multiplex PCR, and its TCRdb copy is limited to in-frame clones, with some not included. The sample records about 430,000 clones, 75% to 90% being singletons. The source is a young man who had recovered from COVID-19. The chain joins TRBV28 to TRBJ2-2; possibly TRBD1 for D (6 bases). The specimen sequenced was PBMCs or T cells enriched from blood (not recorded which). CDR3 DNA: TGTGCCAGCAGTTTCTCCGGGACATCCACCGGGGAGCTGTTTTTT. Residues: CASSFSGTSTGELFF.